The 19 T cell receptor beta chains reported below all come from one sample, sequenced in a study of T-cell reconstitution after alpha-beta-depleted transplantation in children. The TCRbeta library was prepared with unique molecular identifiers. TCRdb re-analysed the PCR reads in MiXCR, keeping a single row per CDR3 protein. The data show about 610,000 distinct CDR3 sequences, about 11% seen once. This specimen consisted of PBMCs from the stem cell graft donor, obtained from the stem cell graft. These TCRs come from a human donor who donated a stem cell graft to a child with acute myeloid leukemia.

There are many counts of this clonotype. J is TRBJ1-3 and V is TRBV28, with D hard to call. Germline V gene lookup returns CDR1 MDHEN and CDR2 SYDVKM. The CDR3 is 12 residues long. V dropped 8 bases and J dropped 3 bases, with 8 bases sitting between them. CDR3 residues: CASANIGNTIYF. The CDR3, as DNA: TGTGCCAGCGCTAATATTGGAAACACCATATATTTT.

The genes are TRBV7-2 and TRBJ2-7; TRBD2 aligns across 12 bases. V was clipped by 5 bases and J by 4 bases; unmatched bases: 12. CDR3 length equals 17 residues. Looked up from germline, CDR1 is SGHTA and CDR2 is FQGNSA. As DNA, the CDR3 is TGTGCCAGCAGCGGTGGACTAGCGGGACCTAAATCTTACGAGCAGTACTTC. This gives the protein CASSGGLAGPKSYEQYF. Together with reference TRBV7-2 and TRBJ2-7, the CDR3 gives the full variable domain: GAGVSQSPSNKVTEKGKDVELRCDPISGHTALYWYRQSLGQGLEFLIYFQGNSAPDKSGLPSDRFSAERTGGSVSTLTIQRTQQEDSAVYLCASSGGLAGPKSYEQYFGPGTRLTVT.

This clonotype was found many times. This CDR3 reads CASTRTLETQYF. CDR3 nucleotides: TGTGCCAGCACTCGGACGCTAGAGACCCAGTACTTC. This rearrangement joins TRBV7-9 to TRBJ2-5; D is ambiguous. The CDR3 has 12 residues. V was shortened by 7 bases and J by 4 bases, with 10 bases between the two germline ends. The germline V gene has CDR1 SEHNR and CDR2 FQNEAQ (reference sequence).

J is TRBJ2-7 and V is TRBV20-1; 7 bases fit TRBD2. The junction had 11 bases not matched to a gene; V was cut back by 6 bases and J by 0 bases. The CDR3 has 15 residues. Germline V gene lookup returns CDR1 DFQATT and CDR2 SNEGSKA (reference sequence). The CDR3 bases are TGCAGTGCCTATTCAAAAAGCGGGAACTCCTACGAGCAGTACTTC. Translating gives CSAYSKSGNSYEQYF.

At least ten counts were recorded for this clonotype. V usage is TRBV29-1 and J usage is TRBJ2-2, with a tentative D call TRBD2 (6 bases). Looked up from germline, CDR1 is SQVTM and CDR2 is ANQGSEA. The length of the CDR3 is 14 residues. V lost 4 bases, J lost 1 base, and 10 bases lay in between. The CDR3 sequence: CSVGRAGNTGELFF. The CDR3 DNA sequence: TGCAGCGTTGGGAGAGCGGGGAACACCGGGGAGCTGTTTTTT.

This chain links TRBV5-1 with TRBJ1-1; D call uncertain. The CDR3 runs to 14 residues. Per the germline V gene, CDR1 is SGHRS and CDR2 is YFSETQ. Trimming cost V 4 bases and J 3 bases, with 13 bases left between them. This CDR3 is CASSLRGMDTEAFF. CDR3 bases: TGCGCCAGCAGCCTCCGAGGAATGGACACTGAAGCTTTCTTT.

The rearrangement uses TRBV11-2 and TRBJ2-7; 12 nucleotides match TRBD2. This CDR3 is built from 18 residues. The V gene's germline CDR1 is SGHAT and CDR2 FQNNGV. V lost 5 bases, J lost 0 bases, and 11 bases stayed unmatched. CDR3 coding DNA: TGTGCCAGCAGCCTCTCCAGACTAGCGGGAGCGACCTCCTACGAGCAGTACTTC. Protein: CASSLSRLAGATSYEQYF.

This clonotype has more than one count but fewer than ten. The CDR3 DNA sequence: TGTGCCAGCCGCCCCACTAGCGGGATCGGCTATGAGCAGTTCTTC. This translates into CASRPTSGIGYEQFF. The rearrangement joins TRBV6-2 or TRBV6-3 to TRBJ2-1, with 10 bases that match TRBD2. CDR1 MNHEY and CDR2 SVGEGT come from the germline V gene. Losses at the gene ends were 8 bases for V and 8 bases for J; bases not matched to a gene: 12. This CDR3 contains 15 residues.

This clonotype came up a few times. The chain is built from TRBV29-1 and TRBJ1-1; D gene unclear. V dropped 8 bases and J dropped 0 bases, with 13 bases sitting between them. Germline V gene sequence: CDR1 SQVTM, CDR2 ANQGSEA. This CDR3 is built from 13 residues. The CDR3 spells CSMERQMNTEAFF. The CDR3 DNA reads TGCAGCATGGAACGACAAATGAACACTGAAGCTTTCTTT. Full variable domain (rest looked up from reference TRBV29-1 and TRBJ1-1): SAVISQKPSRDICQRGTSLTIQCQVDSQVTMMFWYRQQPGQSLTLIATANQGSEATYESGFVIDKFPISRPNLTFSTLTVSNMSPEDSSIYLCSMERQMNTEAFFGQGTRLTVV.

This clonotype was observed at least ten times. This sequence joins TRBV6-5 and TRBJ2-3, with 8 bases that match TRBD2. Germline V gene lookup returns CDR1 MNHEY and CDR2 SVGAGI. The CDR3 length is 15 residues. V was pared by 7 bases and J by 1 base, with 7 bases of the junction left unmatched. The DNA for the CDR3 is TGTGCCAGCACGGGACTAGAGATCGGCACAGATACGCAGTATTTT. It encodes CASTGLEIGTDTQYF.

This clonotype was counted at least ten times. The rearrangement uses TRBV29-1 and TRBJ2-4, with 11 bases matching TRBD2. J was trimmed by 0 bases and V by 4 bases; bases with no gene match: 8. The germline V gene encodes CDR1 SQVTM and CDR2 ANQGSEA. The CDR3 has 17 amino acids. In nucleotides, the CDR3 is TGCAGCGTTGCTGAGACTAGCGGGAACTTAGCCAAAAACATTCAGTACTTC. Protein: CSVAETSGNLAKNIQYF. The full variable domain, completed using reference TRBV29-1 and TRBJ2-4, is SAVISQKPSRDICQRGTSLTIQCQVDSQVTMMFWYRQQPGQSLTLIATANQGSEATYESGFVIDKFPISRPNLTFSTLTVSNMSPEDSSIYLCSVAETSGNLAKNIQYFGAGTRLSVL.

In this sample, this clonotype turned up a few times. The chain combines TRBV12-3 or TRBV12-4 with TRBJ2-7; 8 nucleotides align to TRBD2. V dropped 2 bases and J dropped 2; count of bases not matched to a gene: 5. The CDR3 extends over 15 amino acids. The CDR3 coding sequence is TGTGCCAGCAGTTTAACAACGGGAGGGACCTACGAGCAGTACTTC. As protein: CASSLTTGGTYEQYF.

The CDR3 DNA is TGTGCCAGCAGTTACCCAACTAGCGGGAAGGTTTCCTACGAGCAGTACTTC. It specifies CASSYPTSGKVSYEQYF. The chain joins TRBV6-2 or TRBV6-3 to TRBJ2-7; 10 nucleotides agree with TRBD2. V dropped 2 bases and J dropped 1; count of bases not matched to a gene: 8. In germline, CDR1 is MNHEY, CDR2 SVGEGT. The CDR3 covers 17 residues.

This clonotype has more than one count but fewer than ten. The chain is built from TRBV6-2 or TRBV6-3 and TRBJ2-7; D may be TRBD2 (5 bases). Germline CDR1 MNHEY, CDR2 SVGEGT. There are 14 residues in the CDR3. V was clipped by 5 bases and J by 3 bases, with 14 bases between them. The CDR3 region is CASSTASSLYEQYF. The DNA of the CDR3 is TGTGCCAGCAGTACCGCTAGCAGCCTCTACGAGCAGTACTTC.

This clonotype has ten or more counts. V usage is TRBV14 and J usage is TRBJ1-2; D is undetermined. Germline CDR1 is SGHDN and CDR2 is FVKESK. V was shortened by 0 bases and J by 0 bases, with 8 bases between the two germline ends. The CDR3 is made up of 15 amino acids. The CDR3 DNA sequence: TGTGCCAGCAGCCAAGATCTCCAGCCTAACTATGGCTACACCTTC. It is translated as CASSQDLQPNYGYTF.

The chain has TRBV7-2 and TRBJ2-1; D may match TRBD1 or TRBD2 (5 bases each). The V and J ends lost 5 bases and 5 bases respectively, with 16 bases between them. The CDR3 has 15 residues. Germline-derived CDR1 and CDR2 are SGHTA and FQGNSA. CDR3 DNA: TGTGCCAGCAGCCGCGACGGGGCAAGAAACAATGAGCAGTTCTTC. It is translated as CASSRDGARNNEQFF.

This clonotype was observed at least ten times. This sequence joins TRBV12-3 or TRBV12-4 and TRBJ2-4; 14 positions match TRBD2. This CDR3 region has 16 residues. J was trimmed by 8 bases and V by 6 bases; bases with no gene match: 9. For the CDR3, the DNA is TGTGCCAGCAGGTCCGGGACTAGCGGGAGTGTGTACATTCAGTACTTC. Translating gives CASRSGTSGSVYIQYF.

The chain links TRBV6-5 to TRBJ1-1; D ambiguous. The germline V gene has CDR1 MNHEY and CDR2 SVGAGI. The CDR3 spans 16 residues. Trimming removed 2 bases from V and 3 bases from J, with 16 bases in between. Here the CDR3 DNA reads TGTGCCAGCAGTTACGTTCAACCCGGGCCGTACACTGAAGCTTTCTTT. Translating gives CASSYVQPGPYTEAFF.

The chain has TRBV20-1 and TRBJ2-4; D is tentatively TRBD1 or TRBD2 (5 bases each). The germline CDR1 and CDR2 sequences are DFQATT and SNEGSKA (reference sequence). The CDR3 contains 19 residues. V lost 3 bases and J 1 base, leaving 25 bases between the germline ends. The CDR3 is CSARGTGPKMTLAKNIQYF. The CDR3 DNA reads as TGCAGTGCTAGGGGGACGGGACCCAAGATGACGCTGGCCAAAAACATTCAGTACTTC.